The 28 T cell receptor beta chains below all came from one sample that was sequenced in a study of blood T cell repertoires in COVID-19. Clones were sequenced by immunoSEQ multiplex PCR, and TCRdb holds only the in-frame ones, with some missing. The sample carries 200,000 or so clones, around 84% recorded once. Sample: peripheral blood. All receptors come from a woman older than 75 with COVID-19, enrolled during active disease.

V gene TRBV7-2 combines with J gene TRBJ2-1, with 9 bases that match TRBD2. V shed 0 bases and J 8 bases; nucleotides not matched to a gene: 8. Germline V gene lookup returns CDR1 SGHTA and CDR2 FQGNSA. The CDR3 totals 16 residues. The CDR3 nucleotides are TGTGCCAGCAGCTTAGCGCTCGGCGGGGGGGCCGATGAGCAGTTCTTC. Its translation: CASSLALGGGADEQFF.

J is TRBJ1-4 and V is TRBV7-9, with D maybe TRBD1 (6 bases). Trimming removed 2 bases from V and 8 bases from J, with 18 bases in between. The CDR3 has 16 amino acids. From germline, CDR1 is SEHNR and CDR2 FQNEAQ (reference sequence). The CDR3 reads CASSLRTISQGEKLFF. CDR3 sequence (DNA): TGTGCCAGCAGCTTACGCACCATCTCCCAGGGGGAAAAACTGTTTTTT. Complete variable domain (other parts from reference TRBV7-9 and TRBJ1-4): DTGVSQNPRHKITKRGQNVTFRCDPISEHNRLYWYRQTLGQGPEFLTYFQNEAQLEKSRLLSDRFSAERPKGSFSTLEIQRTEQGDSAMYLCASSLRTISQGEKLFFGSGTQLSVL.

V is TRBV11-2 and J is TRBJ1-2; D is undetermined. The CDR3 is 14 amino acids. Germline lookup yields CDR1 SGHAT and CDR2 FQNNGV. The ends were cut back, 0 bases at V and 4 bases at J, with 9 bases in the middle. Here the CDR3 reads CASSLDLGSYGYTF. The CDR3 DNA reads TGTGCCAGCAGCTTAGATTTAGGGAGCTATGGCTACACCTTC.

CDR3 coding DNA: TGTGCCAGCTCCCCCTACGGGGGGAAAGATACGCAGTATTTT. This gives the protein CASSPYGGKDTQYF. The V call is TRBV18, the J call TRBJ2-3; 7 bases are a match to TRBD2. The CDR3 contains 14 residues. V shed 6 bases and J 5 bases; nucleotides not matched to a gene: 8. Germline CDR1 is KGHSH and CDR2 is LQKENI.

V gene TRBV7-2 combines with J gene TRBJ2-2, with D possibly matching TRBD1 (5 bases). The V gene's germline CDR1 is SGHTA and CDR2 FQGNSA. The ends were cut back, 6 bases at V and 0 bases at J, with 11 bases in the middle. The CDR3 extends over 15 amino acids. The CDR3 DNA reads as TGTGCCAGCAGAAAACAGGTCGCGAACACCGGGGAGCTGTTTTTT. Its protein product is CASRKQVANTGELFF.

The chain recombines TRBV4-2 with TRBJ1-1, with D perhaps TRBD1 (5 bases). Germline V lookup: CDR1 LGHNA, CDR2 YNFKEQ. V lost 0 bases to trimming and J lost 2 bases, with 13 bases between them. The CDR3 extends over 16 amino acids. For the CDR3, the DNA is TGTGCCAGCAGCCAAGAGGCAACTACAGGAAACACTGAAGCTTTCTTT. This gives the protein CASSQEATTGNTEAFF.

CDR3 nucleotide sequence: TGTGCCAGCAGCCTTTCGTGGCTAGCCCCTAGCACAGATACGCAGTATTTT. It encodes CASSLSWLAPSTDTQYF. The chain carries TRBV6-2 or TRBV6-3 and TRBJ2-3, with TRBD2 as a possible D gene (5 bases). V was cut by 6 bases and J by 0 bases, with 19 bases left in between. CDR1 is MNHEY, CDR2 SVGEGT, per germline. The CDR3 is 17 amino acids.

The rearrangement joins TRBV5-1 to TRBJ2-1, with 7 bases identical to TRBD2. The germline gives CDR1 SGHRS, CDR2 YFSETQ. This CDR3 is built from 16 residues. The ends lost 2 bases at V and 0 bases at J; junction bases unmatched: 5. CDR3 loop: CASSLAGSSSYNEQFF. CDR3 coding DNA: TGCGCCAGCAGCTTAGCGGGGTCTAGCTCCTACAATGAGCAGTTCTTC. The full variable domain, its missing parts supplied by reference TRBV5-1 and TRBJ2-1, is KAGVTQTPRYLIKTRGQQVTLSCSPISGHRSVSWYQQTPGQGLQFLFEYFSETQRNKGNFPGRFSGRQFSNSRSEMNVSTLELGDSALYLCASSLAGSSSYNEQFFGPGTRLTVL.

The chain recombines TRBV5-4 with TRBJ1-6; 7 bases are a match to TRBD1. Germline loops: CDR1 SGHNT, CDR2 YYREEE (reference sequence). The V gene end was trimmed by 7 bases and the J gene end by 3 bases; junction bases not matched to a gene: 4. The CDR3 is 14 amino acids. CDR3 loop: CASVTGDYNSPLHF. The CDR3 DNA follows: TGTGCCAGCGTCACAGGGGACTATAATTCACCCCTCCACTTT.

The chain couples TRBV19 to TRBJ1-5; D may be TRBD1 (6 bases). Looked up from germline, CDR1 is LNHDA and CDR2 is SQIVND (reference sequence). The CDR3 totals 17 residues. CDR3 amino acids: CGELGFWGGISNQPQHF. CDR3 sequence (DNA): TGTGGCGAACTAGGATTCTGGGGGGGCATCAGCAATCAGCCCCAGCATTTT.

The chain combines TRBV7-3 with TRBJ2-3; 12 nucleotides line up with TRBD2. In germline, CDR1 is SGHTA, CDR2 FQGTGA. The CDR3 extends over 17 amino acids. Trimming took 5 bases from V and 4 from J; bases not matched to a gene: 10. The CDR3 region is CASSDPLAGGRADTQYF. CDR3 in DNA: TGTGCCAGCAGCGACCCCCTAGCGGGGGGGCGGGCAGATACGCAGTATTTT.

The rearrangement links TRBV29-1 to TRBJ2-2; tentative D call: TRBD1 (6 bases). Trimming stripped 1 base from V and 3 bases from J, with 9 bases between. The CDR3 sequence is 14 residues long. Germline CDR1 and CDR2: SQVTM and ANQGSEA. The CDR3 spells CSVEGTAYTGELFF. For the CDR3, the DNA is TGCAGCGTTGAAGGGACAGCCTACACCGGGGAGCTGTTTTTT.

The chain couples TRBV5-4 to TRBJ2-3; the D gene is possibly TRBD2 (6 bases). From germline, CDR1 is SGHNT and CDR2 YYREEE (reference sequence). Trimming pared 9 bases from V and 6 bases from J, leaving 23 bases between. The CDR3 is made up of 15 amino acids. The CDR3 loop is CATKGEGLLADTQYF. Here the CDR3 DNA reads TGTGCCACCAAAGGTGAGGGACTCCTGGCGGATACGCAGTATTTT.

Written as DNA, the CDR3 is TGTGCCAGCAACCCAACTCAGGGGCTTAACACTGAAGCTTTCTTT. Translating gives CASNPTQGLNTEAFF. This rearrangement joins TRBV6-5 to TRBJ1-1, with a tentative D call TRBD1 (6 bases). V was clipped by 7 bases and J by 2 bases, with 17 bases between them. The CDR3 has 15 residues. Germline V gene data show CDR1 as MNHEY and CDR2 as SVGAGI.

This chain joins TRBV30 and TRBJ1-6; 9 nucleotides match TRBD1. The CDR3 contains 13 residues. Germline lookup yields CDR1 GTSNPN and CDR2 SVGIG (reference sequence). V lost 5 bases and J lost 9; bases outside the gene matches: 5. The CDR3: CAWQGQGGSPLHF. CDR3 sequence (DNA): TGTGCCTGGCAGGGACAGGGAGGTTCACCCCTCCACTTT.

This clone turned up a few times. The chain links TRBV2 to TRBJ1-5; 9 bases are a match to TRBD1. CDR1 is SNHLY, CDR2 FYNNEI, per germline. With V trimmed by 6 bases and J by 0 bases, 6 bases remained unmatched. The CDR3 extends over 16 amino acids. CDR3 sequence (DNA): TGTGCCAGCAGCCTACAGGGGGCCACTAGCAATCAGCCCCAGCATTTT. It yields the protein CASSLQGATSNQPQHF.

The V and J genes are TRBV7-6 and TRBJ2-2, with 15 nucleotides matching TRBD2. The trim removed 4 bases at V and 0 bases at J, leaving 15 bases unmatched. CDR3 size: 22 residues. Germline V gives CDR1 SGHVS, CDR2 FNYEAQ. As DNA, the CDR3 is TGTGCCAGCAGCTCCAGCCTAATCGGACTAGCGGGGGGGCCAGCGAACACCGGGGAGCTGTTTTTT. Protein: CASSSSLIGLAGGPANTGELFF.

The chain is built from TRBV27 and TRBJ2-5; D possibly corresponds to TRBD2 (7 bases). CDR1 is MNHEY and CDR2 is SMNVEV in the germline V gene (reference sequence). CDR3 size: 15 residues. The V and J ends lost 3 bases and 5 bases respectively, with 16 bases between them. The CDR3, as DNA: TGTGCCAGCAGTTTGAGGGGGGGGGCAGGGGAGACCCAGTACTTC. Translation: CASSLRGGAGETQYF.

The rearrangement joins TRBV7-8 to TRBJ2-1; TRBD2 is a possible D gene (6 bases). CDR1 and CDR2 from the germline V gene are SGHVS and FQNEAQ. This CDR3 spans 14 amino acids. V lost 3 bases, J lost 4 bases, and 10 bases lay in between. The chain's CDR3 is CASSFRGIYNEQFF. The CDR3 nucleotides read TGTGCCAGCAGCTTTCGCGGGATTTACAATGAGCAGTTCTTC.

The rearrangement links TRBV5-4 to TRBJ2-2; a possible D gene is TRBD1 (5 bases). V lost 5 bases and J lost 0, with 11 bases in between. Germline assignment: CDR1 SGHNT and CDR2 YYREEE (reference sequence). There are 15 residues in the CDR3. For the CDR3, the DNA is TGTGCCAGCAGTCCTCAGGGATCGAACACCGGGGAGCTGTTTTTT. This sequence encodes CASSPQGSNTGELFF.

The chain joins TRBV19 to TRBJ2-4; weak D call: TRBD1 (6 bases). This CDR3 spans 16 amino acids. Germline V lookup: CDR1 LNHDA, CDR2 SQIVND (reference sequence). The V end was cut by 7 bases, the J end by 0 bases, with 16 bases between. DNA for the CDR3: TGTGCCAGTACCGAGGGGGTCGGGCTAGCCAAAAACATTCAGTACTTC. It yields the protein CASTEGVGLAKNIQYF.

The gene calls are TRBV6-2 or TRBV6-3 and TRBJ1-4, with a possible D match to TRBD1 (5 bases). The V and J ends lost 4 bases and 5 bases respectively, with 8 bases between them. Germline V gene data show CDR1 as MNHEY and CDR2 as SVGEGT. CDR3 length equals 13 residues. As DNA, the CDR3 is TGTGCCAGCAGTTGGGGCTCGAATGAAAAACTGTTTTTT. Its protein product is CASSWGSNEKLFF.

The chain uses TRBV7-2 and TRBJ1-1; TRBD1 matches 10 bases. CDR1 and CDR2 (germline): SGHTA, FQGNSA. The CDR3 consists of 16 residues. Unmatched junction bases numbered 8, after V lost 3 bases and J lost 4 bases. CDR3: CASSFGGGQGRTEAFF. The CDR3 DNA is TGTGCCAGCAGCTTTGGGGGGGGACAGGGGCGCACTGAAGCTTTCTTT.

V gene TRBV19 combines with J gene TRBJ2-7, with TRBD2 matching over 13 bases. This CDR3 contains 16 residues. The ends lost 4 bases at V and 3 bases at J; junction bases unmatched: 6. Looked up from germline, CDR1 is LNHDA and CDR2 is SQIVND (reference sequence). In DNA, the CDR3 is TGTGCCAGTAGTACCAGACTAGCGGGGGGCATCTACGAGCAGTACTTC. Protein: CASSTRLAGGIYEQYF.

V usage is TRBV27 and J usage is TRBJ1-2; 8 bases are shared with TRBD1. V trimming: 5 bases; J trimming: 2 bases; junction bases outside the gene matches: 4. The CDR3 runs 14 residues. Germline CDR1 MNHEY, CDR2 SMNVEV (reference sequence). The DNA for the CDR3 is TGTGCCAGCAGTCCGAACAGGGGGAACTATGGCTACACCTTC. This codes for CASSPNRGNYGYTF.

The chain links TRBV6-5 to TRBJ1-2; perhaps TRBD1 as D (5 bases). The V gene's germline CDR1 is MNHEY and CDR2 SVGAGI. V lost 4 bases to trimming and J lost 3 bases, with 18 bases between them. The CDR3 covers 16 residues. CDR3 in amino acids: CASSLGEPGLYYGYTF. CDR3 DNA sequence: TGTGCCAGCAGTTTAGGGGAGCCGGGACTTTACTATGGCTACACCTTC.

The rearrangement links TRBV19 to TRBJ1-5; D is perhaps TRBD1 (5 bases). The CDR3 length is 16 residues. V lost 1 base to trimming and J lost 4 bases, with 14 bases between them. The germline V gene encodes CDR1 LNHDA and CDR2 SQIVND (reference sequence). The CDR3 loop reads CASSIASGQGNQPQHF. In DNA form, the CDR3 reads TGTGCCAGTAGTATAGCGTCAGGGCAAGGGAATCAGCCCCAGCATTTT. Full variable domain (rest looked up from reference TRBV19 and TRBJ1-5): DGGITQSPKYLFRKEGQNVTLSCEQNLNHDAMYWYRQDPGQGLRLIYYSQIVNDFQKGDIAEGYSVSREKKESFPLTVTSAQKNPTAFYLCASSIASGQGNQPQHFGDGTRLSIL.

The chain couples TRBV6-5 to TRBJ1-6; possible D gene TRBD1, 6 bases. Germline V CDR1 and CDR2: MNHEY, SVGAGI. The CDR3 has 15 amino acids. With 4 bases removed from V and 5 bases from J, the gap between germline ends came to 12 bases. DNA for the CDR3: TGTGCCAGCAGTTCCCAACAGGGTCATAATTCACCCCTCCACTTT. Its translation: CASSSQQGHNSPLHF.